Given below is one TCR beta chain in context. Antigen specificity is unknown. The V end was cut by 0 bases, the J end by 9 bases, with 15 bases between. The CDR3 runs to 16 residues. Germline V lookup: CDR1 MGHDK, CDR2 SYGVNS. This sample was included in a study of response to subunit inactivated influenza vaccine. Study-level points and caveats: It was suggested by the authors that few new T cells are recruited by each seasonal influenza vaccination.

TCRdb reprocessed the RT-PCR reads via MiXCR and lists one record per CDR3 protein. The profile shows 500,000 or so distinct CDR3 sequences, about 15% of them singletons. The TCR was taken from a man aged 50 to 75 who received an inactivated influenza vaccine. Sequences were derived from CD4+ T cells sorted from PBMCs, sampled less than 30 months after vaccination. The gene calls are TRBV25-1 and TRBJ1-6; D may be TRBD1 (5 bases). CDR3 region: CASSEYSGRDGSPLHF. In nucleotides, the CDR3 is TGTGCCAGCAGTGAATATTCCGGAAGGGACGGTTCACCCCTCCACTTT.